This T cell receptor beta chain appears in the sequencing data of a study of T cell responses to AZD1222 COVID-19 vaccine. Remarks on this clone: The antigen remains unidentified.

CDR3 size: 15 residues. Looked up from germline, CDR1 is SGHRS and CDR2 is YFSETQ. Trimming cost V 0 bases and J 5 bases; bases outside gene matches: 4. Clones were sequenced by immunoSEQ multiplex PCR, and TCRdb holds only the in-frame ones, with some missing. The data hold about 94,000 clones, with 85% observed a single time. General study results and limits: Seropositivity was recorded at baseline in only six AZD1222 recipients. A mostly white British donor set with more females was recruited, and clonal diversity was possibly underestimated.

The study pooled second doses at about 4 or about 12 weeks. This sample comprised peripheral blood, obtained 28 days after the second AZD1222 dose. The gene calls are TRBV5-1 and TRBJ2-1; 8 bases line up with TRBD2. The sequence was collected from an adult who received the AZD1222 COVID-19 vaccine. The CDR3 region is CASSLVGLADNEQFF. CDR3 in DNA: TGCGCCAGCAGCTTGGTAGGACTAGCCGACAATGAGCAGTTCTTC.